The 13 T cell receptor beta chains below come from one sample, sequenced in a study of blood T cell repertoires in COVID-19. The protocol was immunoSEQ multiplex PCR, while the TCRdb copy is restricted to in-frame clones and leaves out a portion. The sample lists approximately 260,000 clones, roughly 88% occurring once. What was sequenced was peripheral blood. The receptors derive from a woman aged 40 to 55 who had recovered from COVID-19.

The chain uses TRBV13 and TRBJ1-2; D uncertain. CDR3 size: 15 residues. Germline CDR1 and CDR2: PRHDT and FYEKMQ (reference sequence). Deletions cut 3 bases from V and 3 bases from J, with 14 bases between. The CDR3 region has the DNA TGTGCCAGCAGCTTGTATGGTGTCGGAGACTATGGCTACACCTTC. Amino acid sequence: CASSLYGVGDYGYTF.

This clone was seen only once. V usage is TRBV11-2 and J usage is TRBJ1-2; the D is unclear. The germline gives CDR1 SGHAT, CDR2 FQNNGV. The CDR3 totals 15 residues. Trimming stripped 0 bases from V and 5 bases from J, with 13 bases between. CDR3: CASSLDLARLYGYTF. CDR3 DNA sequence: TGTGCCAGCAGCTTAGATCTTGCCAGGTTATATGGCTACACCTTC.

This clone was detected once. The chain employs TRBV20-1 and TRBJ1-2; D is uncertain. This CDR3 has 11 amino acids. The V and J ends lost 3 bases and 8 bases respectively, with 10 bases between them. Per germline, CDR1 DFQATT and CDR2 SNEGSKA (reference sequence). This chain's CDR3 is CSARAPKGYTF. The CDR3 nucleotides read TGCAGTGCTAGGGCCCCGAAGGGCTACACCTTC.

The chain employs TRBV6-5 and TRBJ1-3, with 7 positions matching TRBD1. Germline trimming cut 2 bases from V and 0 bases from J; bases unmatched to any gene: 1. The length of the CDR3 is 15 residues. CDR1 is MNHEY and CDR2 is SVGAGI in the germline V gene. The CDR3 DNA reads TGTGCCAGCAGTTACCGGGACAGCTCTGGAAACACCATATATTTT. Translating it yields CASSYRDSSGNTIYF.

This clone appeared a few times. The chain combines TRBV12-3 or TRBV12-4 with TRBJ2-7; 7 nucleotides agree with TRBD1. J was trimmed by 6 bases and V by 6 bases; bases with no gene match: 2. This CDR3 is 11 amino acids long. CDR3 nucleotide sequence: TGTGCCAGCAGACAGGGGATCGAGCAGTACTTC. Its protein is CASRQGIEQYF.

The V and J genes are TRBV27 and TRBJ1-2; 7 nucleotides agree with TRBD1. Germline lookup yields CDR1 MNHEY and CDR2 SMNVEV (reference sequence). This CDR3 comprises 14 residues. With V trimmed by 6 bases and J by 2 bases, 6 bases remained unmatched. CDR3 region: CASRTTGSNYGYTF. In DNA, the CDR3 is TGTGCCAGCAGGACGACAGGGTCCAACTATGGCTACACCTTC.

This clone has a handful of counts. The chain carries TRBV24-1 and TRBJ2-1; TRBD2 matches 8 bases. Unmatched junction bases numbered 16, after V lost 5 bases and J lost 5 bases. The length of the CDR3 is 18 residues. Germline V gene sequence: CDR1 KGHDR, CDR2 SFDVKD. CDR3 sequence (DNA): TGTGCCACCAGTGGGGGACGACTCCAAACTAGCGGCGACAATGAGCAGTTCTTC. Protein product: CATSGGRLQTSGDNEQFF.

V usage is TRBV13 and J usage is TRBJ2-5; TRBD2 matches at 13 bases. Germline V gene data show CDR1 as PRHDT and CDR2 as FYEKMQ (reference sequence). The CDR3 spans 17 residues. V shed 5 bases and J 5 bases; nucleotides not matched to a gene: 11. CDR3 in amino acids: CASSHRTSGGLGETQYF. In DNA, the CDR3 is TGTGCCAGCAGCCATAGGACTAGCGGGGGCTTAGGGGAGACCCAGTACTTC.

J is TRBJ2-7 and V is TRBV19; D may be TRBD1 (5 bases). V shed 3 bases and J shed 0 bases, with 12 bases lying between them. The length of the CDR3 is 15 residues. Germline values: CDR1 LNHDA, CDR2 SQIVND (reference sequence). Here the CDR3 DNA reads TGTGCCAGTAGTATTGTGGCAGGGTCCTCCTACGAGCAGTACTTC. It specifies CASSIVAGSSYEQYF.

The gene calls are TRBV7-2 and TRBJ2-3, with TRBD1 as a possible D gene (6 bases). V was cut by 5 bases and J by 3 bases, with 9 bases left in between. The V gene's germline CDR1 is SGHTA and CDR2 FQGNSA. The CDR3 is 13 amino acids. The CDR3 reads CASSRGWTDTQYF. CDR3 DNA sequence: TGTGCCAGCAGCAGGGGGTGGACAGATACGCAGTATTTT.

The chain has TRBV7-9 and TRBJ1-2, with D perhaps TRBD1 (6 bases). Per the germline V gene, CDR1 is SEHNR and CDR2 is FQNEAQ (reference sequence). The germline V and J ends were trimmed by 5 bases and 5 bases, with 21 bases remaining between them. This CDR3 contains 16 residues. The CDR3 protein is CASSPGIGQITYGYTF. In nucleotides, the CDR3 is TGTGCCAGCAGCCCAGGAATAGGACAGATCACTTATGGCTACACCTTC.

The V call is TRBV7-6, the J call TRBJ2-1; TRBD2 aligns across 8 bases. The V and J ends lost 2 bases and 6 bases, in that order; junction bases with no gene match: 15. This CDR3 is 18 amino acids long. From germline, CDR1 is SGHVS and CDR2 FNYEAQ. CDR3 DNA sequence: TGTGCCAGCAGCTTAAATCCCCTCTCCAGCGGGGGCTCCAATGAGCAGTTCTTC. Translating it yields CASSLNPLSSGGSNEQFF.

The rearrangement joins TRBV11-3 to TRBJ2-5; possible D gene TRBD2, 6 bases. The CDR3 covers 17 residues. Looked up from germline, CDR1 is SGHNT and CDR2 is YENEEA. Trimming removed 4 bases from V and 0 bases from J, with 18 bases in between. The DNA for the CDR3 is TGTGCCAGCAGCTCAACCCTGGGGGGAGAGTACCAAGAGACCCAGTACTTC. Translating gives CASSSTLGGEYQETQYF.